This is a list of T cell receptor beta chains from one sample in a study of blood T cells in healthy people across ages. TCRdb analysed the 5' RACE reads with MiXCR anew, one entry per CDR3 protein. The table includes under 700,000 distinct CDR3 sequences, under 30% detected once. The data were also submitted as part of a second study, on T cells of mothers and their children.

The sequenced sample was blood. Receptors originate from a boy between 5 and 17 years old in good health. The CDR3 runs from the conserved cysteine through the conserved F or W. Each record gives: CDR3 DNA, CDR3 protein, clone size, V gene, D gene, J gene. D genes are given only for firm matches. A clone size is listed for some rows: how often the clone was seen (once, few, many), or a class if it is expanded.

TGCAGTGCTCCGACTGTAGCGGGACTTTACAATGAGCAGTTCTTC	CSAPTVAGLYNEQFF	-	TRBV20-1	TRBD2	TRBJ2-1
TGTGCCAGAGCAGACGGAAGCTCCTACAATGAGCAGTTCTTC	CARADGSSYNEQFF	-	TRBV7-3	-	TRBJ2-1
TGTGCCAGCAGTTTCAGGGCCTACACCGGGGAGCTGTTTTTT	CASSFRAYTGELFF	few	TRBV27	-	TRBJ2-2
TGTGCCAGCAGCTTTGGGACAGTAGCTGAAGCTTTCTTT	CASSFGTVAEAFF	few	TRBV7-9	TRBD1	TRBJ1-1
TGTGCCAGCAGGCGGCAGGGAGGCGGAAACACCATATATTTT	CASRRQGGGNTIYF	-	TRBV7-9	-	TRBJ1-3
TGTGCCAGCAGTTCCCCGCCGACAGGGGGTTACGAGCAGTACTTC	CASSSPPTGGYEQYF	-	TRBV28	TRBD1	TRBJ2-7
TGTGCCAGCAGCAGGAGTAGCGGGAAGAGGAATGAGCAGTTCTTC	CASSRSSGKRNEQFF	-	TRBV21-1	-	TRBJ2-1
TGTGCCAGCAGTGCGGAAACAGATAATTCACCCCTCCACTTT	CASSAETDNSPLHF	few	TRBV2	-	TRBJ1-6
TGTGCCAGCTTTCCCGACAGGAACACTGAAGCTTTCTTT	CASFPDRNTEAFF	-	TRBV18	-	TRBJ1-1
TGTGCCAGCAGCTACGGGACTAGCTCCTACAATGAGCAGTTCTTC	CASSYGTSSYNEQFF	few	TRBV6-5	TRBD2	TRBJ2-1
TGCGCCAGCAGCCTACCAGGACAGGATACGGAGACCCAGTACTTC	CASSLPGQDTETQYF	once	TRBV5-1	TRBD1	TRBJ2-5
TGTGCCAGCAGTTACTCGAAGACTAGCGGGGTTAGCACAGATACGCAGTATTTT	CASSYSKTSGVSTDTQYF	-	TRBV6-5	TRBD2	TRBJ2-3
TGTGCCAGCAGATCGGGGGGGCAGGGGGGAGAGACCCAGTACTTC	CASRSGGQGGETQYF	few	TRBV28	-	TRBJ2-5
TGTGCCAGCAGTGAAACGTTTGAGGGTGACTATGGCTACACCTTC	CASSETFEGDYGYTF	-	TRBV6-1	-	TRBJ1-2
TGTGCCAGTTCGGAGGACGCCAGGGGAGATACGCAGTATTTT	CASSEDARGDTQYF	few	TRBV12-3/TRBV12-4	-	TRBJ2-3
TGTGCCAGCAGCCCTGGGACAGGGCCCTCCAACGAGCAGTACTTC	CASSPGTGPSNEQYF	-	TRBV7-3	TRBD1	TRBJ2-7
TGTGCCAGCCCGCTTGAGGGTGGCAATGAGCAGTTCTTC	CASPLEGGNEQFF	-	TRBV18	-	TRBJ2-1
TGCAGCGTCGAGCCGGACGGAAGCTCCTACGAGCAGTACTTC	CSVEPDGSSYEQYF	-	TRBV29-1	-	TRBJ2-7
TGTGCCACCGGTGATTGGAGCACTGAAGCCTTCTTT	CATGDWSTEAFF	few	TRBV7-9	-	TRBJ1-1
TGTGCCAGCACCCCGGAACTTAGCAATCAGCCCCAGCATTTT	CASTPELSNQPQHF	-	TRBV28	-	TRBJ1-5
TGTGCCAGCAGCCAAGATCTGAAGGTTGATCCACCAGGCTACACCTTC	CASSQDLKVDPPGYTF	-	TRBV14	-	TRBJ1-2
TGTGCCAGCAGTCCGCGGCTGGTGACGGGACAAATAGCCAAAAACATTCAGTACTTC	CASSPRLVTGQIAKNIQYF	many	TRBV27	-	TRBJ2-4
TGCAGCGTTGTAGTGAGAAGCTCCTACAATGAGCAGTTCTTC	CSVVVRSSYNEQFF	-	TRBV29-1	-	TRBJ2-1
TGCAGCGTTGTATTTTTTGGGGCAGATTATGGCTACACCTTC	CSVVFFGADYGYTF	-	TRBV29-1	-	TRBJ1-2
TGTGCCACAGAGGGTTACGGACAGGGCCACGAGCAGTACTTC	CATEGYGQGHEQYF	once	TRBV10-3	TRBD1	TRBJ2-7
TGCAGCGTTGCAACGATGACAGGGGTGGCCTACGAGCAGTACTTC	CSVATMTGVAYEQYF	-	TRBV29-1	TRBD1	TRBJ2-7
TGCGCCAGCAGCCAGATGACAGGGGGCTCAGAGACCCAGTACTTC	CASSQMTGGSETQYF	-	TRBV4-3	TRBD1	TRBJ2-5
TGTGCCAGCAGCAAAGTTTCGTTTCGGCAGGGCGACAGCTCCTACGAGCAGTACTTC	CASSKVSFRQGDSSYEQYF	few	TRBV21-1	-	TRBJ2-7
TGCGCCAGCAGCCAAGATGTTCCGGGGACGTTCAATGAGCAGTTCTTC	CASSQDVPGTFNEQFF	few	TRBV4-1	-	TRBJ2-1
TGCAGCGTTGACAGCTCTGGGGCCAACGTCCTGACTTTC	CSVDSSGANVLTF	few	TRBV29-1	-	TRBJ2-6
TGCAGTGCTGGGGTCCGTTTGGCCACTGAAGCTTTCTTT	CSAGVRLATEAFF	-	TRBV20-1	-	TRBJ1-1
TGTGCCATCACAAGGGACGGGAATTCACCCCTCCACTTT	CAITRDGNSPLHF	many	TRBV10-3	-	TRBJ1-6
TGTGCCAGCAGCCAAGGCTGGGTACGAGGGACGGGGGAGACCCAGTACTTC	CASSQGWVRGTGETQYF	-	TRBV14	-	TRBJ2-5
TGTGCCAGCAGTTTATGGCATACCTACGAGCAGTACTTC	CASSLWHTYEQYF	few	TRBV27	-	TRBJ2-7
TGTGCCAGCAGGGGACAGGCGAACACTGAAGCTTTCTTT	CASRGQANTEAFF	-	TRBV25-1	TRBD1	TRBJ1-1
TGTGCCAGCAGCCTTGATACAGGGGGTAAGATGTACAATGAGCAGTTCTTC	CASSLDTGGKMYNEQFF	few	TRBV7-8	TRBD1	TRBJ2-1
TGTGCCACCAGTGATCCGGGCGCGGGGGCTGAAGCTTTCTTT	CATSDPGAGAEAFF	-	TRBV24-1	-	TRBJ1-1
TGCAGTGCTAGAGATGTTAACCCCGCTAGCGCAATGCGGGAGACCCAGTACTTC	CSARDVNPASAMRETQYF	-	TRBV20-1	-	TRBJ2-5
TGCGCCAGCAGCTTAGGGACTAGCGGGGGGGCGGATGAGCAGTTCTTC	CASSLGTSGGADEQFF	few	TRBV5-1	TRBD2	TRBJ2-1
TGTGCCAGCAGCTTGTTGACTAGAGCCTACGAGCAGTACTTC	CASSLLTRAYEQYF	-	TRBV7-2	-	TRBJ2-7
TGCAGCGTTGAAGTAGTAGCGGGATTAGACTACGAGCAGTACTTC	CSVEVVAGLDYEQYF	-	TRBV29-1	TRBD2	TRBJ2-7
TGTGCCAGCAGCTTAGAATCTGATGGGGCACAAGCAGCTTTCTTT	CASSLESDGAQAAFF	many	TRBV7-9	-	TRBJ1-1
TGTGCCACCAGTGGTTCAATTAACGCGGCAGGGATGGGAATGGATACGCAGTATTTT	CATSGSINAAGMGMDTQYF	-	TRBV24-1	-	TRBJ2-3
TGTGCCAGCAGTCCAAGGACAGGGCGCCAAGAGACCCAGTACTTC	CASSPRTGRQETQYF	few	TRBV28	TRBD1	TRBJ2-5
TGCGCCAGCAGCTTGGCCGACAGGGCTCACACTGAAGCTTTCTTT	CASSLADRAHTEAFF	-	TRBV5-1	TRBD1	TRBJ1-1
TGTGCCAGCAGCTTAGTCGTTAATGAGCAGTTCTTC	CASSLVVNEQFF	many	TRBV7-8	-	TRBJ2-1
TGTGCCAGCAGCTCGAACGGGCAGGAGGTGCTAGCGGGCGAAATCTACAATGAGCAGTTCTTC	CASSSNGQEVLAGEIYNEQFF	-	TRBV11-1	TRBD2	TRBJ2-1
TGTGCCAGCAGCCATGGACAGGGCGGCTACAATGAGCAGTTCTTC	CASSHGQGGYNEQFF	once	TRBV7-9	TRBD1	TRBJ2-1
TGTGCCAGCAGCCCCCGCGGGTCACTACCAGAGACCCAGTACTTC	CASSPRGSLPETQYF	few	TRBV6-1	-	TRBJ2-5
TGTGCCAGCAGGTGGGACCTGAGCGAGCAGTACTTC	CASRWDLSEQYF	-	TRBV7-9	-	TRBJ2-7
TGTGCCAGCAGTTACTCGGGGACAGGGGAGGTAGAGCAGTTCTTC	CASSYSGTGEVEQFF	few	TRBV6-6	TRBD1	TRBJ2-1
TGTGCCACCAGCAAGAGCAGGCCGAACACCGGGGAGCTGTTTTTT	CATSKSRPNTGELFF	-	TRBV24-1	-	TRBJ2-2